Given below is one T cell receptor (beta chain) in context. Its antigen is currently unknown. The data stem from a study of T cells expressing NK-cell markers. The overall study: In the group of eight sequenced donors, seven were HCMV-seropositive and one was seronegative.

The authors made TCR beta cDNA libraries by 5'RACE template switching. This switching added a universal primer site and UMIs. TCRdb reworked the 5' RACE reads into one entry per CDR3 protein, no DNA. This table lists approximately 380,000 distinct CDR3 sequences. Whole-study results and caveats: In several donors, these clonotypes also led the CD3+CD56-NKG2C+ fraction.

This receptor was obtained from a man between 18 and 69 years old in good health. Sample: blood T cells: a sorted CD56 or NKG2C T cell subset, CD4+ or CD8+ T cells, or bulk PBMC T cells (not recorded which).

The CDR3: CAISERQVKETQYF. The rearrangement links TRBV10-3 to TRBJ2-5. The CDR3 has 14 amino acids. Germline assignment: CDR1 ENHRY and CDR2 SYGVKD.